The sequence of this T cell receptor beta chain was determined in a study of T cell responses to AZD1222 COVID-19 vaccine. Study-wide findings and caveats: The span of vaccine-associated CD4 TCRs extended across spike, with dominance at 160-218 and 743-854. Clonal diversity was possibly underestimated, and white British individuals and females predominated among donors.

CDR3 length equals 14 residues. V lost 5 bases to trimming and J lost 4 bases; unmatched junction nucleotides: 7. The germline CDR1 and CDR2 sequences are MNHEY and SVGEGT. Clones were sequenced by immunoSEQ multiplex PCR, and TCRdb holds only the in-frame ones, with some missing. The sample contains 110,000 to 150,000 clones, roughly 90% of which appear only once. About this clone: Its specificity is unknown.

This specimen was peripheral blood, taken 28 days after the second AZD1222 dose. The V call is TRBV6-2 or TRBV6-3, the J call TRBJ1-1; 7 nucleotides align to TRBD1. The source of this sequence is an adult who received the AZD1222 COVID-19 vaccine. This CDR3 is CASSTQGSRTEAFF. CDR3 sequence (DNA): TGTGCCAGCAGTACACAGGGGAGTCGCACTGAAGCTTTCTTT.